The text below deals with one TCR beta chain. Data came from immunoSEQ multiplex PCR; TCRdb stores just in-frame clones and leaves some out. The profile shows 75,000 or so clones, around 90% of them singletons. This record comes from a study of control samples from healthy donors and cancer patients. The CDR3 covers 15 residues. Germline lookup yields CDR1 MNHEY and CDR2 SVGAGI. The germline V and J ends were trimmed by 4 bases and 4 bases, with 16 bases remaining between them. The chain combines TRBV6-5 with TRBJ2-5; the D gene could be TRBD1 or TRBD2 (7 bases each). The sequence was collected from a man aged 55 to 69 with colorectal cancer. The specimen was PBMCs. This CDR3 is CASSFQGGTTETQYF. The CDR3 DNA follows: TGTGCCAGCAGTTTCCAGGGGGGGACAACAGAGACCCAGTACTTC.